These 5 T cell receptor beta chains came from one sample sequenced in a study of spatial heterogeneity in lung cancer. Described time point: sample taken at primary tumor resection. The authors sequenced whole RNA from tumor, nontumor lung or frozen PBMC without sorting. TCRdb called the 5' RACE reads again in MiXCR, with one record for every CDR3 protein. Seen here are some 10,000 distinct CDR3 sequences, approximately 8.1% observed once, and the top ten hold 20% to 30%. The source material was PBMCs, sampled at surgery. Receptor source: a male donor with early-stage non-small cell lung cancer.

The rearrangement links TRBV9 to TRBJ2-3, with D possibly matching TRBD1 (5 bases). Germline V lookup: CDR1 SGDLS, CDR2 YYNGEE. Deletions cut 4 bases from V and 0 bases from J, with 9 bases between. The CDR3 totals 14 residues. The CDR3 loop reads CASSLRQSTDTQYF. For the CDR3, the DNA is TGTGCCAGCAGCCTACGACAGAGCACAGATACGCAGTATTTT.

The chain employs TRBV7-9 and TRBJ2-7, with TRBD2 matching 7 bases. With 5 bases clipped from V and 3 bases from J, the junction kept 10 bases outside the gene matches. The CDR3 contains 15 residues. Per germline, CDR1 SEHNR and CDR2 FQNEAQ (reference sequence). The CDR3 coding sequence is TGTGCCAGCAGCGTCTTAGGAGGGACTAACTACGAGCAGTACTTC. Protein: CASSVLGGTNYEQYF.

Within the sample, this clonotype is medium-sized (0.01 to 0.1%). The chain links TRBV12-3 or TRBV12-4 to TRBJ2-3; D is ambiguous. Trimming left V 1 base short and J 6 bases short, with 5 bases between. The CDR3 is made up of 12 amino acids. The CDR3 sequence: CASSLEPDTQYF. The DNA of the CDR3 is TGTGCCAGCAGTTTAGAGCCGGATACGCAGTATTTT.

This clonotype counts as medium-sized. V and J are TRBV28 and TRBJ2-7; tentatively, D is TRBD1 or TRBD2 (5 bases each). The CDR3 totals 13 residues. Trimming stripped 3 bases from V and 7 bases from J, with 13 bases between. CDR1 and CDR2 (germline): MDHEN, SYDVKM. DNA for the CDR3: TGTGCCAGCAGTTTTGGGGGTACTAGGGAGCAGTACTTC. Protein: CASSFGGTREQYF.

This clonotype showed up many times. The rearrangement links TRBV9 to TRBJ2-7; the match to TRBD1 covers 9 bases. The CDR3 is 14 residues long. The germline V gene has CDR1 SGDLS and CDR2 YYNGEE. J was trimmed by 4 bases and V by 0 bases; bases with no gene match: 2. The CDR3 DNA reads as TGTGCCAGCAGCGTAGATGGGACAGGGTACGAGCAGTACTTC. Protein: CASSVDGTGYEQYF.